This T cell receptor beta chain derives from a study of blood T cell repertoires in COVID-19. Study summary: Sites in the United States, Italy and Spain provided acute and convalescent COVID-19 samples. From T cells, B-cell-depleted T cells, or PBMCs came the material, which was cDNA or gDNA.

This CDR3 contains 14 residues. The germline V gene has CDR1 SNHLY and CDR2 FYNNEI. V shed 6 bases and J 7 bases; nucleotides not matched to a gene: 12. Original processing notes: Reference gene primers were amplified, and this amplification served to estimate nucleated cell counts. Sequenced by immunoSEQ multiplex PCR; TCRdb stores in-frame clones only, minus some. V and J calls and clone size are given by that table; D and trimming were obtained from the DNA. This table holds about 62,000 clones, approximately 92% found once. Material: peripheral blood. The sequence was obtained from a human donor in a cohort sampled during active COVID-19. The chain carries TRBV2 and TRBJ2-7; 7 bases map to TRBD2. In DNA form, the CDR3 reads TGTGCCAGCAGGGCAGGGACTATACTACGAGAGCAGTACTTC. It translates to CASRAGTILREQYF.